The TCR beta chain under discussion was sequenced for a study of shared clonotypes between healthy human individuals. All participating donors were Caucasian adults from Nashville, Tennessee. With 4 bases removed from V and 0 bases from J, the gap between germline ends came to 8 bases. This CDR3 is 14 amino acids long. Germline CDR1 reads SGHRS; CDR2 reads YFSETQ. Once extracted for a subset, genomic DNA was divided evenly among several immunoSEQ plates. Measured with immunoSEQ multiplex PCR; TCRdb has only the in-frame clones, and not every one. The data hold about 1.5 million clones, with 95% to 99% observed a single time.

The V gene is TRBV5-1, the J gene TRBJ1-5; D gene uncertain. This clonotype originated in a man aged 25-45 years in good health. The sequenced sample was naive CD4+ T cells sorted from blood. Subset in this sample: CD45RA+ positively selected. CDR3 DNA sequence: TGCGCCAGCAGCCCCCGCCCTAGCAATCAGCCCCAGCATTTT. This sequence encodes CASSPRPSNQPQHF.